Presented here are 15 T cell receptor beta chains from one specimen sequenced in a study of pediatric ulcerative colitis. During colonoscopy, one to two rectal pinch biopsies were collected. Libraries were prepared by immunoSEQ multiplex PCR; TCRdb keeps only in-frame clonotypes and omits some of them. Here the sample spans 35,000 to 45,000 clones, 60% to 75% being singletons. The sample taken for sequencing was gut tissue. All receptors come from a boy younger than 18 with severe ulcerative colitis.

In this sample, this clone turned up once. V and J are TRBV27 and TRBJ1-1; D gene ambiguous. Per germline, CDR1 MNHEY and CDR2 SMNVEV (reference sequence). This CDR3 spans 13 amino acids. The V gene lost 1 base and the J gene lost 1 base, with 4 bases spanning the gap. CDR3 sequence reads: CASSLLENTEAFF. The CDR3 DNA reads as TGTGCCAGCAGTTTATTGGAGAACACTGAAGCTTTCTTT.

The chain links TRBV5-4 to TRBJ2-1, with D hard to call. This CDR3 contains 16 residues. Germline V lookup: CDR1 SGHNT, CDR2 YYREEE (reference sequence). V was shortened by 5 bases and J by 6 bases, with 21 bases between the two germline ends. In DNA, the CDR3 is TGTGCCAGCAGTACCTGGGTCATGATGGGCACCAATGAGCAGTTCTTC. This sequence encodes CASSTWVMMGTNEQFF. Drawing the rest from reference TRBV5-4 and TRBJ2-1, the complete variable domain is ETGVTQSPTHLIKTRGQQVTLRCSSQSGHNTVSWYQQALGQGPQFIFQYYREEENGRGNFPPRFSGLQFPNYSSELNVNALELDDSALYLCASSTWVMMGTNEQFFGPGTRLTVL.

V gene TRBV13 combines with J gene TRBJ2-1; TRBD2 aligns across 9 bases. This CDR3 comprises 19 residues. From germline, CDR1 is PRHDT and CDR2 FYEKMQ (reference sequence). Trimming cost V 5 bases and J 9 bases; bases outside gene matches: 23. This CDR3 reads CASSARDPAGGSAWGEQFF. The CDR3 nucleotides read TGTGCCAGCAGCGCCCGAGATCCAGCGGGGGGCTCTGCATGGGGTGAGCAGTTCTTC. The entire variable domain, with the rest obtained from reference TRBV13 and TRBJ2-1, is as follows: AAGVIQSPRHLIKEKRETATLKCYPIPRHDTVYWYQQGPGQDPQFLISFYEKMQSDKGSIPDRFSAQQFSDYHSELNMSSLELGDSALYFCASSARDPAGGSAWGEQFFGPGTRLTVL.

The rearrangement joins TRBV7-2 to TRBJ1-1, with D perhaps matching TRBD1 (5 bases). CDR1 SGHTA and CDR2 FQGNSA come from the germline V gene. Trimming took off 1 base at V and 5 bases at J, with 14 bases between the two ends. The CDR3 is 15 amino acids. The CDR3 DNA follows: TGTGCCAGCAGCTTAGATCTGGGGGATCGGACTGAAGCTTTCTTT. As protein: CASSLDLGDRTEAFF.

CDR3 sequence: CASSHPLAANEQFF. The CDR3, as DNA: TGCGCCAGCAGCCATCCCCTAGCTGCGAATGAGCAGTTCTTC. V usage is TRBV4-1 and J usage is TRBJ2-1; D is possibly TRBD2 (5 bases). Germline assignment: CDR1 MGHRA and CDR2 YSYEKL. The CDR3 has 14 residues. Trimming stripped 3 bases from V and 7 bases from J, with 13 bases between.

The genes are TRBV29-1 and TRBJ1-1; a possible D gene is TRBD1 (5 bases). CDR3 size: 13 residues. V was cut by 2 bases and J by 4 bases, with 11 bases left in between. Looked up from germline, CDR1 is SQVTM and CDR2 is ANQGSEA. CDR3 sequence: CSVERGDRTEAFF. The CDR3 region has the DNA TGCAGCGTTGAACGGGGGGACCGCACTGAAGCTTTCTTT.

In its sample, this clone ranks as medium-sized (0.01 to 0.1%). The rearrangement joins TRBV5-6 to TRBJ2-2; TRBD1 matches 8 bases. Germline V gene data show CDR1 as SGHDT and CDR2 as YYEEEE. CDR3 length: 18 amino acids. V lost 3 bases to trimming and J lost 2 bases; unmatched junction nucleotides: 12. DNA for the CDR3: TGTGCCAGCAGCTGGGGACAGGACCTTAATCTAAACACCGGGGAGCTGTTTTTT. Its protein product is CASSWGQDLNLNTGELFF. Supplemented by reference TRBV5-6 and TRBJ2-2, the full variable domain reads DAGVTQSPTHLIKTRGQQVTLRCSPKSGHDTVSWYQQALGQGPQFIFQYYEEEERQRGNFPDRFSGHQFPNYSSELNVNALLLGDSALYLCASSWGQDLNLNTGELFFGEGSRLTVL.

The V gene is TRBV4-1, the J gene TRBJ1-1; D remains unclear. Germline CDR1 MGHRA, CDR2 YSYEKL. The CDR3 runs 15 residues. The ends were cut back, 4 bases at V and 8 bases at J, with 20 bases in the middle. The CDR3 DNA is TGCGCCAGCAGCCCACATCTCGACCGTCGCTCCGAAGCTTTCTTT. Its translation: CASSPHLDRRSEAFF.

The rearrangement links TRBV15 to TRBJ2-7; D might be TRBD1 (6 bases). V was shortened by 2 bases and J by 4 bases, with 9 bases between the two germline ends. This CDR3 comprises 13 residues. Germline CDR1 and CDR2: LNHNV and YYDKDF (reference sequence). The CDR3 DNA sequence: TGTGCCACCAGCAGACAGGGGTTTTACGAGCAGTACTTC. Translation gives CATSRQGFYEQYF.

This clone is a singleton in its sample. The CDR3 DNA reads TGCGCCAGCAGCTTGGCCGGGGGGTACACTGAAGCTTTCTTT. This codes for CASSLAGGYTEAFF. The chain couples TRBV5-1 to TRBJ1-1; D may be TRBD1 (5 bases). CDR1 and CDR2 (germline): SGHRS, YFSETQ. The CDR3 sequence is 14 residues long. The germline V and J ends were trimmed by 0 bases and 3 bases, with 9 bases remaining between them. The full variable domain, completed using reference TRBV5-1 and TRBJ1-1, is KAGVTQTPRYLIKTRGQQVTLSCSPISGHRSVSWYQQTPGQGLQFLFEYFSETQRNKGNFPGRFSGRQFSNSRSEMNVSTLELGDSALYLCASSLAGGYTEAFFGQGTRLTVV.

V usage is TRBV5-1 and J usage is TRBJ1-4, with D unresolved. The CDR3 length is 16 residues. In germline, CDR1 is SGHRS, CDR2 YFSETQ. Trimming took 4 bases from V and 8 from J, leaving 21 bases between them. The CDR3 region has the DNA TGCGCCAGCAGCCCGGAGCGGTACTTGGGGTTGGAAAAACTGTTTTTT. This translates into CASSPERYLGLEKLFF.

The V call is TRBV4-1, the J call TRBJ2-1, with D unresolved. V lost 3 bases, J lost 1 base, and 10 bases lay in between. Germline CDR1 reads MGHRA; CDR2 reads YSYEKL. CDR3 length equals 15 residues. The CDR3, as DNA: TGCGCCAGCAGCCAGCCAGACAAGTCCTACAATGAGCAGTTCTTC. Amino acid sequence: CASSQPDKSYNEQFF.

CDR3 DNA sequence: TGTGCCAGCAGTTCGGCAGGCGCCCTTGAGCTGTTTTTT. Protein: CASSSAGALELFF. V is TRBV27 and J is TRBJ2-2, with no clear D. This CDR3 is 13 amino acids long. V was shortened by 4 bases and J by 11 bases, with 14 bases between the two germline ends. CDR1 is MNHEY and CDR2 is SMNVEV in the germline V gene (reference sequence).

The rearrangement uses TRBV19 and TRBJ2-7; D call uncertain. This CDR3 region has 12 residues. The germline V and J ends were trimmed by 5 bases and 0 bases, with 5 bases remaining between them. Germline values: CDR1 LNHDA, CDR2 SQIVND (reference sequence). The CDR3 here is CASSVNSYEQYF. The CDR3 DNA is TGTGCCAGTAGTGTGAACTCCTACGAGCAGTACTTC. The full variable domain, rest sourced from reference TRBV19 and TRBJ2-7, is DGGITQSPKYLFRKEGQNVTLSCEQNLNHDAMYWYRQDPGQGLRLIYYSQIVNDFQKGDIAEGYSVSREKKESFPLTVTSAQKNPTAFYLCASSVNSYEQYFGPGTRLTVT.

This clone was seen once. The chain has TRBV27 and TRBJ2-4; TRBD2 matches at 7 bases. V was clipped by 2 bases and J by 3 bases; unmatched bases: 4. Germline lookup yields CDR1 MNHEY and CDR2 SMNVEV (reference sequence). The CDR3 is 15 amino acids. The CDR3 DNA is TGTGCCAGCAGTTTAGGGGGGGTCGGCAAAAACATTCAGTACTTC. Residues: CASSLGGVGKNIQYF.